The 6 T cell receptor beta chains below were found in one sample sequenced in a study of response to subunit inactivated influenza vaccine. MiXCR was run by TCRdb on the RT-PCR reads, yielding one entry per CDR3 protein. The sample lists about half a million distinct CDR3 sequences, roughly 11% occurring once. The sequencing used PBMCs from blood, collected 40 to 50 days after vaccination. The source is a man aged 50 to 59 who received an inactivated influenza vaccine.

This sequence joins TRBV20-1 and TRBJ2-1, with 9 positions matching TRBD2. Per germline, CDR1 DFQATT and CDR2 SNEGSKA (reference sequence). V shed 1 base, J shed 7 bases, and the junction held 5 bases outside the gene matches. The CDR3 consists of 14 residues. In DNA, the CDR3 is TGCAGTGCTAGAGCTGCTAGCGGGACTAATGAGCAGTTCTTC. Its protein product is CSARAASGTNEQFF.

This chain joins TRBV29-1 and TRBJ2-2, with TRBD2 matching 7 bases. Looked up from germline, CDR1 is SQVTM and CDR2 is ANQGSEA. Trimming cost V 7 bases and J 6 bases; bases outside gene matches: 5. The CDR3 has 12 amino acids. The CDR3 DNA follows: TGCAGCGCCTATGGGGGGGCCGGGGAGCTGTTTTTT. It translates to CSAYGGAGELFF.

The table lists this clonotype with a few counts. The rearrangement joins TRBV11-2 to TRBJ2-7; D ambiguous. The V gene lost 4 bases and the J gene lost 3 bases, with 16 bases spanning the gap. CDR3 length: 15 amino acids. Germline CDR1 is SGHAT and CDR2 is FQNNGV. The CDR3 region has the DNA TGTGCCAGCAGCTCACCTCGCAGGACCTTCTACGAGCAGTACTTC. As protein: CASSSPRRTFYEQYF.

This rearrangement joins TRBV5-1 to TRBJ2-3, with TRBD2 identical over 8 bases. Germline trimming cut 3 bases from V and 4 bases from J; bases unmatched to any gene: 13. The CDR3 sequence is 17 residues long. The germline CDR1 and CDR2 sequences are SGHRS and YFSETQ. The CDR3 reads CASSSPSGGARSDTQYF. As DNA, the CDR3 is TGCGCCAGCAGCTCGCCCAGCGGGGGAGCCCGGTCAGATACGCAGTATTTT.

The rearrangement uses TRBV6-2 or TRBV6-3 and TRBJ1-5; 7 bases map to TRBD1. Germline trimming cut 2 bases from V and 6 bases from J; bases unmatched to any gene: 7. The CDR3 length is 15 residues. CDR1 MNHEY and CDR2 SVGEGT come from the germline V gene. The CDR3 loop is CASSYGYRGGQPQHF. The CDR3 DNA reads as TGTGCCAGCAGTTACGGTTACAGGGGTGGTCAGCCCCAGCATTTT.

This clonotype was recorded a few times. CDR3 nucleotide sequence: TGTGCCAGCAGTTACGTTCGGGGGGAGACCCAGTACTTC. Protein product: CASSYVRGETQYF. This rearrangement joins TRBV6-6 to TRBJ2-5; a weak D match, TRBD2 (6 bases). The germline V gene encodes CDR1 MNHNY and CDR2 SVGAGI (reference sequence). V shed 2 bases and J shed 5 bases, with 9 bases lying between them. This CDR3 has 13 residues.